The sequence of this T cell receptor (beta chain) was determined in a study of blood T cells in healthy people across ages. Looking at the study overall: Template switching caught about one barcoded beta molecule for each two T cells. Study findings and constraints: Those diversity estimates obtained from one million T cells were thought to be underestimates.

Combining a sample-barcoded 5' primer with a J-beta primer mix, a second PCR ran for roughly 7 to 12 cycles. Every sample returned 2.5 million or more CDR3-containing paired-end reads. TCRdb reprocessed the 5' RACE reads with MiXCR, giving one entry per CDR3 protein. This table holds approximately 2,000,000 distinct CDR3 sequences, 39% found once. CDR1 is KGHDR, CDR2 SFDVKD, per germline. The CDR3 spans 14 residues. The V gene lost 3 bases and the J gene lost 2 bases, with 9 bases spanning the gap. Per-sample PBMC isolation yielded at least 6.5 million cells. A note on this clonotype: As yet, its antigen is unknown.

The TCR comes from a human donor in good health. The specimen sequenced was blood. The chain couples TRBV24-1 to TRBJ1-2, with no clear D. The CDR3 reads CATSDRGVNYGYTF. As DNA, the CDR3 is TGTGCCACCAGTGATCGGGGAGTCAACTATGGCTACACCTTC.